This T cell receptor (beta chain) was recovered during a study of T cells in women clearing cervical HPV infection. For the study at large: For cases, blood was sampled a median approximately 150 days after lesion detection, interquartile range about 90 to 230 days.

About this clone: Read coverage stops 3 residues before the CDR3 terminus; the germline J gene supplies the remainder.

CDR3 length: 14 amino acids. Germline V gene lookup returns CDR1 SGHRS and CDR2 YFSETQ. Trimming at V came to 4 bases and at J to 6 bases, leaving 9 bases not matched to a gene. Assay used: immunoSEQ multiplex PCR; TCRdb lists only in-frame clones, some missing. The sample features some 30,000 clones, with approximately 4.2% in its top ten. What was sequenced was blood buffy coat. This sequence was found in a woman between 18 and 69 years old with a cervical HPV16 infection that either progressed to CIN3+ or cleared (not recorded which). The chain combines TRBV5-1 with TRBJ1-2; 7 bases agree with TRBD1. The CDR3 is CASSTMTGPDGYTF. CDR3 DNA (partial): TGCGCCAGCAGCACGATGACAGGGCCTGATGGC. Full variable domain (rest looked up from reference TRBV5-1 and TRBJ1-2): KAGVTQTPRYLIKTRGQQVTLSCSPISGHRSVSWYQQTPGQGLQFLFEYFSETQRNKGNFPGRFSGRQFSNSRSEMNVSTLELGDSALYLCASSTMTGPDGYTFGSGTRLTVV.